The 20 T cell receptor beta chains below come from one sample, sequenced in a study of regulatory T cells in long-lasting Graves disease. This sample's time point: newly diagnosed GD, antithyroid drugs for less than 3 months. PBMC RNA was the source of the TCR library. Building of the TCR beta libraries involved iRepertoire HTBI primers and Arm-PCR of CDR3 regions. TCRdb re-called the multiplex PCR reads with MiXCR, one entry per CDR3 protein. Of 250,000 to 300,000 distinct CDR3 sequences listed, around 19% are singletons. These data were also filed under a second study, of T cells in Graves' hyperthyroidism and ophthalmopathy.

This specimen was peripheral blood mononuclear cells (PBMCs), taken at new diagnosis, from a patient treated with antithyroid drugs. The receptors shown here come from a woman in her twenties or thirties with Graves disease.

There are many counts of this clonotype. The chain couples TRBV19 to TRBJ1-5; 12 positions agree with TRBD1. V shed 3 bases, J shed 1 base, and the junction held 10 bases outside the gene matches. Germline lookup yields CDR1 LNHDA and CDR2 SQIVND (reference sequence). The CDR3 totals 19 residues. The CDR3 DNA reads TGTGCCAGTAGTATGGGTAGGGGACAGGGGGCGAGGAGCAATCAGCCCCAGCATTTT. It yields the protein CASSMGRGQGARSNQPQHF.

A note on this clonotype: Possible read error: a much larger clone is one base away. J is TRBJ1-2 and V is TRBV4-1; 10 bases agree with TRBD1. Looked up from germline, CDR1 is MGHRA and CDR2 is YSYEKL. The V gene end was trimmed by 8 bases and the J gene end by 6 bases; junction bases not matched to a gene: 6. This CDR3 is 13 amino acids long. CDR3 DNA sequence: TGCGCCAGCGGCCCCGGGACAGGGGATGGCTACACCTTC. Translation: CASGPGTGDGYTF.

This sequence joins TRBV4-1 and TRBJ1-2; weak D call: TRBD1 (5 bases). V dropped 0 bases and J dropped 2 bases, with 19 bases sitting between them. CDR1 is MGHRA and CDR2 is YSYEKL in the germline V gene. The CDR3 runs to 18 residues. CDR3 residues: CASSQDLAAGGPNYGYTF. CDR3 DNA sequence: TGCGCCAGCAGCCAAGATCTTGCAGCGGGGGGACCCAACTATGGCTACACCTTC.

This clonotype was recorded many times. CDR3 bases: TGTGCCACCAGCAATATCGGCTCCTACGAGCAGTACTTC. This encodes CATSNIGSYEQYF. The chain carries TRBV15 and TRBJ2-7, with D unresolved. Germline values: CDR1 LNHNV, CDR2 YYDKDF (reference sequence). V gave up 4 bases and J gave up 0 bases, with 7 bases separating them. This CDR3 comprises 13 residues. The full variable domain, completed using reference TRBV15 and TRBJ2-7, is DAMVIQNPRYQVTQFGKPVTLSCSQTLNHNVMYWYQQKSSQAPKLLFHYYDKDFNNEADTPDNFQSRRPNTSFCFLDIRSPGLGDTAMYLCATSNIGSYEQYFGPGTRLTVT.

This chain joins TRBV20-1 and TRBJ2-5; 8 bases match TRBD2. The better agreement between TRBJ2-1 and the DNA end casts doubt on the J call. Looked up from germline, CDR1 is DFQATT and CDR2 is SNEGSKA (reference sequence). The CDR3 totals 17 residues. The CDR3 coding sequence is TGCAGTGCTAGCGACCCATCCCTAGCGGGTAGTTACAATGAGCAGTTCTTC. It specifies CSASDPSLAGSYNEQFF.

This clonotype was counted many times. The J gene is TRBJ1-6, the V gene TRBV11-2; D is possibly TRBD1 (5 bases). Trimming shortened V by 7 bases and J by 14 bases, and 27 bases separated the two germline ends. The V gene's germline CDR1 is SGHAT and CDR2 FQNNGV. The CDR3 length is 16 residues. This CDR3 is CASTPLRGGPKGALHF. In nucleotides, the CDR3 is TGTGCCAGCACCCCCCTGAGGGGCGGGCCAAAGGGAGCCCTCCACTTT.

The rearrangement links TRBV2 to TRBJ2-3; D remains unclear. From germline, CDR1 is SNHLY and CDR2 FYNNEI. Deletions cut 6 bases from V and 5 bases from J, with 15 bases between. This CDR3 has 14 residues. CDR3 protein: CASRADGPVDTQYF. The CDR3 DNA reads as TGTGCCAGCAGGGCGGACGGGCCCGTAGATACGCAGTATTTT. Drawing the rest from reference TRBV2 and TRBJ2-3, the complete variable domain is EPEVTQTPSHQVTQMGQEVILRCVPISNHLYFYWYRQILGQKVEFLVSFYNNEISEKSEIFDDQFSVERPDGSNFTLKIRSTKLEDSAMYFCASRADGPVDTQYFGPGTRLTVL.

This clonotype was recorded at least ten times. The chain recombines TRBV12-3 or TRBV12-4 with TRBJ2-7; D is uncertain. This CDR3 contains 12 residues. The V end was cut by 4 bases, the J end by 0 bases, with 4 bases between. In DNA form, the CDR3 reads TGTGCCAGCAGTTCGCGCTCCTACGAGCAGTACTTC. Translation gives CASSSRSYEQYF.

This clonotype was seen many times. The genes are TRBV2 and TRBJ1-1; D call uncertain. V gave up 6 bases and J gave up 0 bases, with 8 bases separating them. The CDR3 consists of 13 residues. Germline V lookup: CDR1 SNHLY, CDR2 FYNNEI. CDR3 loop: CASSVEVNTEAFF. Written as DNA, the CDR3 is TGTGCCAGCAGCGTAGAGGTGAACACTGAAGCTTTCTTT. The variable domain in full, completed from reference TRBV2 and TRBJ1-1, reads EPEVTQTPSHQVTQMGQEVILRCVPISNHLYFYWYRQILGQKVEFLVSFYNNEISEKSEIFDDQFSVERPDGSNFTLKIRSTKLEDSAMYFCASSVEVNTEAFFGQGTRLTVV.

The sample holds many counts of this clonotype. This chain links TRBV2 with TRBJ1-5, with D perhaps matching TRBD1 (5 bases). The germline V gene encodes CDR1 SNHLY and CDR2 FYNNEI. Trimming took 6 bases from V and 5 from J, leaving 11 bases between them. CDR3 length equals 13 residues. The CDR3 DNA sequence: TGTGCCAGCAGGGTCCTGGGGGATCAGCCCCAGCATTTT. Amino acids: CASRVLGDQPQHF.

Many counts were recorded for this clonotype. Written as DNA, the CDR3 is TGTGCCAGCAGCGCCGGACGTGGGAGTTATGGCTACACCTTC. Its translation: CASSAGRGSYGYTF. The chain couples TRBV6-1 to TRBJ1-2; unclear D gene. The germline V gene encodes CDR1 MNHNS and CDR2 SASEGT. With 6 bases removed from V and 5 bases from J, the gap between germline ends came to 16 bases. The CDR3 extends over 14 amino acids.

This clonotype occurred a few times. The rearrangement links TRBV5-1 to TRBJ2-3; 13 positions match TRBD2. The CDR3 contains 14 residues. V trimming: 3 bases; J trimming: 5 bases; junction bases outside the gene matches: 0. Germline lookup yields CDR1 SGHRS and CDR2 YFSETQ. As DNA, the CDR3 is TGCGCCAGCAGCTGGACTAGCGGGGGAGATACGCAGTATTTT. Protein: CASSWTSGGDTQYF.

This clonotype was observed once. A much larger clonotype is one base distant, so this may be a read error. J is TRBJ2-1 and V is TRBV12-3 or TRBV12-4; D is perhaps TRBD1 (6 bases). The CDR3 has 14 amino acids. V lost 6 bases to trimming and J lost 10 bases, with 19 bases between them. The DNA for the CDR3 is TGTGCCAGCAGCCCAGTACAGGGTTCGAGGGAGCAGTTCTTC. Translating it yields CASSPVQGSREQFF.

The chain has TRBV5-1 and TRBJ1-1; D might be TRBD1 (6 bases). This CDR3 has 13 residues. V lost 0 bases to trimming and J lost 8 bases, with 11 bases between them. Germline CDR1 SGHRS, CDR2 YFSETQ. The CDR3 sequence: CASSLDGTPEAFF. In nucleotides, the CDR3 is TGCGCCAGCAGCTTGGACGGGACACCCGAAGCTTTCTTT. The whole variable domain, filled in from reference TRBV5-1 and TRBJ1-1, reads KAGVTQTPRYLIKTRGQQVTLSCSPISGHRSVSWYQQTPGQGLQFLFEYFSETQRNKGNFPGRFSGRQFSNSRSEMNVSTLELGDSALYLCASSLDGTPEAFFGQGTRLTVV.

This clonotype has a count of ten or more. The gene calls are TRBV9 and TRBJ1-1; D is possibly TRBD1 (6 bases). Germline assignment: CDR1 SGDLS and CDR2 YYNGEE. CDR3 length equals 14 residues. The V gene lost 4 bases and the J gene lost 4 bases, with 14 bases spanning the gap. In DNA form, the CDR3 reads TGTGCCAGCAGCTCCAGAGGGGGTTTCACTGAAGCTTTCTTT. Protein: CASSSRGGFTEAFF.

This clonotype was detected many times. V usage is TRBV19 and J usage is TRBJ2-3; D may correspond to TRBD1 or TRBD2 (6 bases each). Trimming removed 7 bases from V and 0 bases from J, with 11 bases in between. In germline, CDR1 is LNHDA, CDR2 SQIVND (reference sequence). The CDR3 has 14 amino acids. The DNA of the CDR3 is TGTGCCAGTAAGTGGGGGGCAAGCACAGATACGCAGTATTTT. This encodes CASKWGASTDTQYF.

In this sample, this clonotype turned up many times. The rearrangement links TRBV6-1 to TRBJ2-6; TRBD1 matches 7 bases. The trim removed 5 bases at V and 2 bases at J, leaving 6 bases unmatched. CDR1 MNHNS and CDR2 SASEGT come from the germline V gene. This CDR3 spans 16 amino acids. CDR3 nucleotide sequence: TGTGCCAGCAGTCGCAAAGGGGGCACTGGGGCCAACGTCCTGACTTTC. Its protein product is CASSRKGGTGANVLTF.

This clonotype was seen ten or more times. The chain combines TRBV5-1 with TRBJ2-7; no clear D. In germline, CDR1 is SGHRS, CDR2 YFSETQ. The CDR3 is made up of 12 amino acids. Trimming cost V 4 bases and J 7 bases, with 12 bases left between them. CDR3 DNA sequence: TGCGCCAGCAGCCCCCAACGGAGAGAGCAGTACTTC. It codes for CASSPQRREQYF. Full variable domain (missing parts from reference TRBV5-1 and TRBJ2-7): KAGVTQTPRYLIKTRGQQVTLSCSPISGHRSVSWYQQTPGQGLQFLFEYFSETQRNKGNFPGRFSGRQFSNSRSEMNVSTLELGDSALYLCASSPQRREQYFGPGTRLTVT.

Details on this clonotype: Since a far larger clone is one base different, this is likely a read error. Lacking the conserved final phenylalanine or tryptophan, this CDR3 likely reflects a read error. This rearrangement joins TRBV7-8 to TRBJ1-1, with a tentative D call TRBD1 (6 bases). The CDR3 loop spans 17 amino acids. The germline gives CDR1 SGHVS, CDR2 FQNEAQ. The V end lost 6 bases, the J end lost 1 base, and 21 bases lay between the germline ends. The DNA of the CDR3 is TGTGCCAGCAGGGGGGCTTCGGGGGTAGTCCCGAACACTGAAGCTTTCTTG. It encodes CASRGASGVVPNTEAFL.

Ten or more counts support this clonotype. J is TRBJ2-7 and V is TRBV14; TRBD1 or TRBD2 may be the D gene (6 bases each). There are 14 residues in the CDR3. Germline lookup yields CDR1 SGHDN and CDR2 FVKESK. Trimming removed 4 bases at V and 3 bases at J, with 13 bases between. CDR3 sequence: CASSLAGQVYEQYF. Written as DNA, the CDR3 is TGTGCCAGCAGCCTCGCGGGACAAGTCTACGAGCAGTACTTC.